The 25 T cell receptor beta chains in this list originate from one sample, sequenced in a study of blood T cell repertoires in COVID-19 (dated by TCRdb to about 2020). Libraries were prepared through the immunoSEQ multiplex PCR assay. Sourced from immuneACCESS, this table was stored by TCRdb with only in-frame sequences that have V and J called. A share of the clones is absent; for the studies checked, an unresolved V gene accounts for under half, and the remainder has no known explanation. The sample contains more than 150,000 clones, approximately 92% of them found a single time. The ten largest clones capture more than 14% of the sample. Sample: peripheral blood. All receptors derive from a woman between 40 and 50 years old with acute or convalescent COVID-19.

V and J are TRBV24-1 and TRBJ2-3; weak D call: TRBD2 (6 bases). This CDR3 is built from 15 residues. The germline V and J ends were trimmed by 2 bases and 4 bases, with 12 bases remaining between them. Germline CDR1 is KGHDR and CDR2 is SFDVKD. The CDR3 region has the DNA TGTGCCACCAGTGATTGGACTACCGGGCCAGATACGCAGTATTTT. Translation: CATSDWTTGPDTQYF.

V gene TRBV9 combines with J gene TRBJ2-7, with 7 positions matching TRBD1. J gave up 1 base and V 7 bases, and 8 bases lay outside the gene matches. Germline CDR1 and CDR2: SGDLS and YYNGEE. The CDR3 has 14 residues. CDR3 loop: CASAGTEGSYEQYF. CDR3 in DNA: TGTGCCAGCGCCGGGACAGAGGGATCCTACGAGCAGTACTTC.

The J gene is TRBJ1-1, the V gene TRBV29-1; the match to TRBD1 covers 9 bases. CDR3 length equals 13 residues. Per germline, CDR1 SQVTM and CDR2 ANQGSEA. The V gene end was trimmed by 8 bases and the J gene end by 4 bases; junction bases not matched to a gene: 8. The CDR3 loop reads CSTTTGGGTEAFF. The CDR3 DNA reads TGCAGCACCACGACAGGGGGAGGCACTGAAGCTTTCTTT.

The CDR3 bases are TGTGCCAGCAGCTTAACTAGCGGGACTGAGAGTGAGCAGTACTTC. It specifies CASSLTSGTESEQYF. The V and J genes are TRBV7-3 and TRBJ2-7; 8 nucleotides agree with TRBD2. This CDR3 contains 15 residues. Per germline, CDR1 SGHTA and CDR2 FQGTGA. The trim removed 0 bases at V and 7 bases at J, leaving 8 bases unmatched.

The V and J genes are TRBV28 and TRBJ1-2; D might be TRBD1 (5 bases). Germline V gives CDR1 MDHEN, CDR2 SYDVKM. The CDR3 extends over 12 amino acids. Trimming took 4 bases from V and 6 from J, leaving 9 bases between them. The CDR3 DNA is TGTGCCAGCAGTTCCGACAGCGATGGCTACACCTTC. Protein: CASSSDSDGYTF.

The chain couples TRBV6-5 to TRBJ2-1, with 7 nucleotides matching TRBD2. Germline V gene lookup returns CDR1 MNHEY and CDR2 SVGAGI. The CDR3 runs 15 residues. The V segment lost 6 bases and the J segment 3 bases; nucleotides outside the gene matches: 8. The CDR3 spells CASSPSGNLYNEQFF. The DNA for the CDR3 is TGTGCCAGCAGCCCCAGCGGGAACCTCTACAATGAGCAGTTCTTC.

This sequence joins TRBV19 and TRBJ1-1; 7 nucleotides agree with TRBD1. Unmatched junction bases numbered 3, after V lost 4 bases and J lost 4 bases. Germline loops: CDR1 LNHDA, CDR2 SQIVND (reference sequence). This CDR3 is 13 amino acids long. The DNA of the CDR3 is TGTGCCAGTAGTAAGGGGGCTCGCACTGAAGCTTTCTTT. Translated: CASSKGARTEAFF.

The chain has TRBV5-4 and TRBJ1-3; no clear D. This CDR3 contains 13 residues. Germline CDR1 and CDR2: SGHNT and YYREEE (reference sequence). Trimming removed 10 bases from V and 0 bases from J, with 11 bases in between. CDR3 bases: TGTGCCGGCCAGGCGTACTCTGGAAACACCATATATTTT. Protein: CAGQAYSGNTIYF.

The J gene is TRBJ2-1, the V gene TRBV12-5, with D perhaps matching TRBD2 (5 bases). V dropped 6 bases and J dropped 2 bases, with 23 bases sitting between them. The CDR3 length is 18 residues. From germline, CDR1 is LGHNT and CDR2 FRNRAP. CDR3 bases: TGTGCTAGTGGCAACCCCAACTTCGGACTGGCTACCTACAATGAGCAGTTCTTC. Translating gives CASGNPNFGLATYNEQFF.

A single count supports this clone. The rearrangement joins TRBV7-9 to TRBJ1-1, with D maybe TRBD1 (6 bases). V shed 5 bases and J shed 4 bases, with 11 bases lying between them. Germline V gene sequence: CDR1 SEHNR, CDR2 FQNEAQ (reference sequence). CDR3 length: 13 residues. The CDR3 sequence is CASSRSGATEAFF. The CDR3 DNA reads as TGTGCCAGCAGCCGATCAGGGGCCACTGAAGCTTTCTTT. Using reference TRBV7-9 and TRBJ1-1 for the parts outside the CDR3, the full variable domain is DTGVSQNPRHKITKRGQNVTFRCDPISEHNRLYWYRQTLGQGPEFLTYFQNEAQLEKSRLLSDRFSAERPKGSFSTLEIQRTEQGDSAMYLCASSRSGATEAFFGQGTRLTVV.

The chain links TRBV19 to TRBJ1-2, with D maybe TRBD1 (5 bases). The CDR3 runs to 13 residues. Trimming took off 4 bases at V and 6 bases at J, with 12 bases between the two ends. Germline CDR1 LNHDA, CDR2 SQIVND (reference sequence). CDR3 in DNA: TGTGCCAGTAGTACCAGGGAAGGCGATGGCTACACCTTC. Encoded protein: CASSTREGDGYTF.

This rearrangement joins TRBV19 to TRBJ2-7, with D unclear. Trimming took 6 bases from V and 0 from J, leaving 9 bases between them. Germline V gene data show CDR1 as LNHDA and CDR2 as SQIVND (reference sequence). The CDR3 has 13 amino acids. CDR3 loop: CASRMQDSYEQYF. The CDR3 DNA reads TGTGCCAGTAGGATGCAGGACTCCTACGAGCAGTACTTC.

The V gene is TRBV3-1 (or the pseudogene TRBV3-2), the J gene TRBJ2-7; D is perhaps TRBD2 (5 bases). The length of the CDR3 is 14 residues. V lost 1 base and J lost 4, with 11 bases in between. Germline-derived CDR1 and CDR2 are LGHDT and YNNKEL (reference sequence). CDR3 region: CASSQVGLAYEQYF. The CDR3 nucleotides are TGTGCCAGCAGCCAAGTAGGGCTAGCATACGAGCAGTACTTC.

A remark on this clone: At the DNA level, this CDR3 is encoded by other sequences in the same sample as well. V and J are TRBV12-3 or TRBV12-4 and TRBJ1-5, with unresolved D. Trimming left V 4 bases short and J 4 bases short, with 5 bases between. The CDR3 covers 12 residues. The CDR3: CASSSNNQPQHF. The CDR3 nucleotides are TGTGCCAGCAGTTCCAATAATCAGCCCCAGCATTTT.

CDR3 sequence: CASSPTLALSYNEQFF. CDR3 in DNA: TGTGCCAGCAGCCCAACACTAGCGCTCTCCTACAATGAGCAGTTCTTC. The chain combines TRBV11-3 with TRBJ2-1; 7 bases map to TRBD2. The CDR3 is 16 residues long. V trimming: 5 bases; J trimming: 0 bases; junction bases outside the gene matches: 7. Germline CDR1 and CDR2: SGHNT and YENEEA.

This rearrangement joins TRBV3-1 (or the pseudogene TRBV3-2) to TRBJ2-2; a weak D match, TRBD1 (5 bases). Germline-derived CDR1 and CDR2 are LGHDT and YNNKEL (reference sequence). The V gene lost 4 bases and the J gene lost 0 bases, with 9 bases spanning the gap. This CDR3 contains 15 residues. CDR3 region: CASSRRTTNTGELFF. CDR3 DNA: TGTGCCAGCAGCCGGCGGACAACGAACACCGGGGAGCTGTTTTTT.

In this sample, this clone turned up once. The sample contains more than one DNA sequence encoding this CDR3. The DNA of the CDR3 is TGTGCCAGCTCACCTCCCGGGGACACTGAAGCTTTCTTT. As protein: CASSPPGDTEAFF. The chain carries TRBV18 and TRBJ1-1; no clear D. V was clipped by 3 bases and J by 3 bases, with 8 bases between them. This CDR3 comprises 13 residues. Germline CDR1 is KGHSH and CDR2 is LQKENI.

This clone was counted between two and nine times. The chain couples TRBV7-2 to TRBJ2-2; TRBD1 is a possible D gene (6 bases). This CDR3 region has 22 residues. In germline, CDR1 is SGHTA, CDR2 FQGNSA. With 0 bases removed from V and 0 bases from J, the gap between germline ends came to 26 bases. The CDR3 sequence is CASSLAIEGTGPYPTNTGELFF. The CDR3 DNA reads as TGTGCCAGCAGCTTAGCTATCGAGGGTACAGGGCCTTATCCCACGAACACCGGGGAGCTGTTTTTT.

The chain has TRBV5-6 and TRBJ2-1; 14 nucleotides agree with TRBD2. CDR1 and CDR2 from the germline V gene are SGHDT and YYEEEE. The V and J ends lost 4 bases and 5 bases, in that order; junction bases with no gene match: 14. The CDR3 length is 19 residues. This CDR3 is CASSRIGQGLAGEHNEQFF. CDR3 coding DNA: TGTGCCAGCAGCCGGATCGGACAGGGACTAGCGGGAGAGCACAATGAGCAGTTCTTC.

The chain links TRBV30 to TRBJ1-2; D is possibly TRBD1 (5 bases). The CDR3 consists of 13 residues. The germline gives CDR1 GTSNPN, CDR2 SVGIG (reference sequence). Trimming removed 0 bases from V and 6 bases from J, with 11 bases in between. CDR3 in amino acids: CAWSVTGEHGYTF. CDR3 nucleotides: TGTGCCTGGAGTGTAACAGGAGAGCATGGCTACACCTTC.

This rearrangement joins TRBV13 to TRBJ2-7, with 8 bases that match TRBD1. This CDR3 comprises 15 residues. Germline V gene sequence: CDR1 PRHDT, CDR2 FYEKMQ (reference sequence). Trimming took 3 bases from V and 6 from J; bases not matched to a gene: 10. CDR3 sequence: CASSFGQGGNIEQYF. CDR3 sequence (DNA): TGTGCCAGCAGCTTCGGACAGGGTGGAAACATCGAGCAGTACTTC.

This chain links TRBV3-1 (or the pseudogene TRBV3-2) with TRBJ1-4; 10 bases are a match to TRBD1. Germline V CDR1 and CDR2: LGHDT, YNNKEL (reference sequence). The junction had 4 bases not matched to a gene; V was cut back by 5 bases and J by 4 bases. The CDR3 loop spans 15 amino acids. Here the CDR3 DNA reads TGTGCCAGCAGCTACGGGACAGGGGATAATGAAAAACTGTTTTTT. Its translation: CASSYGTGDNEKLFF.

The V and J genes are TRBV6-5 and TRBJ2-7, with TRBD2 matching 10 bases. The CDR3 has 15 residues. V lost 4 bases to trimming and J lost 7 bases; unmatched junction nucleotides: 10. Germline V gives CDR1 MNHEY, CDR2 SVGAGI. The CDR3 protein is CASSSQTSGHLEQYF. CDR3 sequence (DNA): TGTGCCAGCAGTTCCCAGACTAGCGGGCATTTGGAGCAGTACTTC.

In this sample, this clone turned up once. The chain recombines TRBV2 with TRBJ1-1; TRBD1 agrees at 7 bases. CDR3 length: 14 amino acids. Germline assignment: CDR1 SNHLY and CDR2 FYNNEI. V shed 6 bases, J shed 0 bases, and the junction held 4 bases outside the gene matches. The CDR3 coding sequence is TGTGCCAGCAGCGAAACAGGGGTGAACACTGAAGCTTTCTTT. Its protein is CASSETGVNTEAFF.

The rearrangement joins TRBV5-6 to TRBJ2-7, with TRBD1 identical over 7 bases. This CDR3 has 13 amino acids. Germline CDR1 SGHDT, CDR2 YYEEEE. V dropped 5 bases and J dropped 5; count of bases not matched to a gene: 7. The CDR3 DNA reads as TGTGCCAGCAGTTACAGGGGTGGGAACGAGCAGTACTTC. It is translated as CASSYRGGNEQYF.